This entry lists 25 T cell receptor beta chains sequenced from one sample in a study of CD8 T cells in Susac syndrome. Random hexamers were used to reverse transcribe the RNA input (about 0.5 to 1 ug). TCRdb itself ran the immunoSEQ multiplex PCR reads through MiXCR, one entry per CDR3 protein. The data hold 300,000 to 350,000 distinct CDR3 sequences, with 90% to 95% observed a single time. The sample taken for sequencing was CD4+ T cells from PBMCs. Every receptor here comes from a human donor with multiple sclerosis.

The chain carries TRBV29-1 and TRBJ2-1; either TRBD1 or TRBD2 may supply D (5 bases each). V lost 6 bases, J lost 0 bases, and 15 bases lay in between. The V gene's germline CDR1 is SQVTM and CDR2 ANQGSEA. CDR3 size: 15 residues. CDR3 bases: TGCAGCGTGGCCCCGGGACCCTCCTCCTACAATGAGCAGTTCTTC. This sequence encodes CSVAPGPSSYNEQFF.

This chain joins TRBV20-1 and TRBJ2-3, with 16 nucleotides matching TRBD2. The V gene's germline CDR1 is DFQATT and CDR2 SNEGSKA (reference sequence). The ends lost 7 bases at V and 6 bases at J; junction bases unmatched: 10. The CDR3 runs 16 residues. The CDR3 loop is CSVPGLAGGKRDTQYF. CDR3 sequence (DNA): TGCAGTGTCCCGGGACTAGCGGGGGGGAAGCGCGATACGCAGTATTTT.

This chain links TRBV9 with TRBJ2-3; TRBD1 matches 9 bases. V lost 4 bases to trimming and J lost 5 bases; unmatched junction nucleotides: 14. The CDR3 spans 17 residues. Germline values: CDR1 SGDLS, CDR2 YYNGEE. CDR3 in DNA: TGTGCCAGCAGCCCAGACTACGGGACAGGGTTAGGAGATACGCAGTATTTT. Amino acids: CASSPDYGTGLGDTQYF. Using reference TRBV9 and TRBJ2-3 for the parts outside the CDR3, the full variable domain is DSGVTQTPKHLITATGQRVTLRCSPRSGDLSVYWYQQSLDQGLQFLIQYYNGEERAKGNILERFSAQQFPDLHSELNLSSLELGDSALYFCASSPDYGTGLGDTQYFGPGTRLTVL.

The chain has TRBV5-1 and TRBJ1-1; no clear D. Trimming removed 0 bases from V and 2 bases from J, with 8 bases in between. This CDR3 spans 14 amino acids. The germline V gene has CDR1 SGHRS and CDR2 YFSETQ. The CDR3 region is CASSLALHNTEAFF. In DNA form, the CDR3 reads TGCGCCAGCAGCTTGGCTTTGCATAACACTGAAGCTTTCTTT.

The rearrangement uses TRBV7-2 and TRBJ1-5; 9 bases are shared with TRBD1. The CDR3 is 15 amino acids. With 5 bases clipped from V and 5 bases from J, the junction kept 7 bases outside the gene matches. The germline V gene has CDR1 SGHTA and CDR2 FQGNSA. The CDR3 sequence: CASSAGTGIYQPQHF. CDR3 coding DNA: TGTGCCAGCAGCGCCGGGACAGGGATATATCAGCCCCAGCATTTT. Full variable domain (missing parts from reference TRBV7-2 and TRBJ1-5): GAGVSQSPSNKVTEKGKDVELRCDPISGHTALYWYRQSLGQGLEFLIYFQGNSAPDKSGLPSDRFSAERTGGSVSTLTIQRTQQEDSAVYLCASSAGTGIYQPQHFGDGTRLSIL.

The rearrangement links TRBV7-9 to TRBJ2-1; no firm D call. Per germline, CDR1 SEHNR and CDR2 FQNEAQ (reference sequence). V was cut by 3 bases and J by 9 bases, with 15 bases left in between. The CDR3 consists of 14 residues. The CDR3 loop is CASSFENILSEQFF. For the CDR3, the DNA is TGTGCCAGCAGCTTCGAAAATATCTTGAGTGAGCAGTTCTTC.

J is TRBJ2-7 and V is TRBV19; D not resolved. The germline V and J ends were trimmed by 5 bases and 6 bases, with 20 bases remaining between them. Germline-derived CDR1 and CDR2 are LNHDA and SQIVND (reference sequence). The CDR3 extends over 15 amino acids. The CDR3 nucleotides are TGTGCCAGTAGTCCGCTTTCAGCTACCCAGTCCGAGCAGTACTTC. Translated, it gives CASSPLSATQSEQYF.

The V call is TRBV7-9, the J call TRBJ2-7, with 10 bases matching TRBD2. The CDR3 consists of 16 residues. The V gene end was trimmed by 4 bases and the J gene end by 2 bases; junction bases not matched to a gene: 8. Germline values: CDR1 SEHNR, CDR2 FQNEAQ (reference sequence). CDR3 nucleotides: TGTGCCAGCAGCTGGCCTAGCGGGGGAAAGACCTACGAGCAGTACTTC. Protein product: CASSWPSGGKTYEQYF.

Regarding this clonotype: One end of the junction fails to match germline, which may point to a read error. The chain is built from TRBV6-2 or TRBV6-3 and TRBJ2-7, with D possibly matching TRBD2 (5 bases). The CDR3 contains 15 residues. Germline V CDR1 and CDR2: MNHEY, SVGEGT. CDR3 protein: CASSYGGRPFVLANF. In DNA form, the CDR3 reads TGTGCCAGCAGTTACGGAGGACGTCCCTTTGTTTTGGCCAACTTC.

This chain links TRBV6-5 with TRBJ2-1, with D tentatively TRBD1 (6 bases). Germline CDR1 and CDR2: MNHEY and SVGAGI. V lost 2 bases and J lost 4, with 9 bases in between. CDR3 length equals 14 residues. CDR3 residues: CASSYGGAYNEQFF. The CDR3 nucleotides read TGTGCCAGCAGTTACGGGGGCGCTTACAATGAGCAGTTCTTC.

The V gene is TRBV27, the J gene TRBJ1-5; D gene ambiguous. CDR1 is MNHEY and CDR2 is SMNVEV in the germline V gene (reference sequence). The CDR3 has 14 amino acids. V lost 3 bases to trimming and J lost 5 bases, with 11 bases between them. CDR3 in amino acids: CASSLGRSDQPQHF. The CDR3 DNA reads as TGTGCCAGCAGTTTGGGCCGGAGCGATCAGCCCCAGCATTTT.

V is TRBV2 and J is TRBJ2-7, with 7 bases that match TRBD1. The CDR3 spans 15 residues. CDR1 and CDR2 from the germline V gene are SNHLY and FYNNEI. V shed 5 bases and J 0 bases; nucleotides not matched to a gene: 7. The CDR3: CASSQQGIGSYEQYF. The CDR3 DNA follows: TGTGCCAGCAGTCAACAGGGGATCGGCTCCTACGAGCAGTACTTC.

The chain combines TRBV29-1 with TRBJ2-1; tentatively, D is TRBD2 (6 bases). Germline V CDR1 and CDR2: SQVTM, ANQGSEA. V was trimmed by 4 bases and J by 7 bases, leaving 11 bases between them. This CDR3 has 12 residues. The CDR3 bases are TGCAGCGTTGGGGCGGGGCAGAATGAGCAGTTCTTC. Translation gives CSVGAGQNEQFF.

The rearrangement joins TRBV19 to TRBJ1-5, with D uncertain. CDR1 and CDR2 from the germline V gene are LNHDA and SQIVND (reference sequence). The CDR3 consists of 16 residues. V lost 4 bases, J lost 2 bases, and 15 bases lay in between. CDR3 sequence (DNA): TGTGCCAGTAGTAAAAGGGAGCGAGGACGCAATCAGCCCCAGCATTTT. Protein sequence: CASSKRERGRNQPQHF.

The V and J genes are TRBV19 and TRBJ1-5; TRBD1 is a possible D gene (5 bases). Between the trimmed V and J ends, which lost 3 bases and 11 bases, there was a span of 17 bases. The length of the CDR3 is 14 residues. Germline-derived CDR1 and CDR2 are LNHDA and SQIVND (reference sequence). The CDR3 nucleotides are TGTGCCAGTAGTATTTGGGGGTTTTATGAGTCCCAGCATTTT. The encoded protein is CASSIWGFYESQHF.

The rearrangement links TRBV20-1 to TRBJ2-1; TRBD2 agrees at 11 bases. The germline gives CDR1 DFQATT, CDR2 SNEGSKA (reference sequence). The V and J ends lost 2 bases and 8 bases, in that order; junction bases with no gene match: 8. This CDR3 is 15 amino acids long. This chain's CDR3 is CSARRLAGGAYEQFF. The CDR3 DNA reads as TGCAGTGCTAGACGCCTAGCGGGAGGAGCTTATGAGCAGTTCTTC.

The V call is TRBV6-2 or TRBV6-3, the J call TRBJ2-5; 7 bases are a match to TRBD1. This CDR3 comprises 14 residues. V trimming: 8 bases; J trimming: 1 base; junction bases outside the gene matches: 7. CDR1 and CDR2 (germline): MNHEY, SVGEGT. CDR3: CASFRDRSQETQYF. CDR3 nucleotide sequence: TGTGCCAGCTTCCGGGACAGAAGCCAAGAGACCCAGTACTTC.

This clonotype has more than one count but fewer than ten. The V call is TRBV18, the J call TRBJ2-7, with D uncertain. Per the germline V gene, CDR1 is KGHSH and CDR2 is LQKENI. The CDR3 is 12 residues long. Trimming cost V 5 bases and J 1 base, with 6 bases left between them. CDR3: CASSSQSYEQYF. CDR3 in DNA: TGTGCCAGCTCATCCCAATCCTACGAGCAGTACTTC.

The chain recombines TRBV5-1 with TRBJ2-5; TRBD1 matches 8 bases. This CDR3 is built from 14 residues. J was trimmed by 3 bases and V by 3 bases; bases with no gene match: 4. The germline V gene encodes CDR1 SGHRS and CDR2 YFSETQ. The CDR3 loop is CASSSGQGEETQYF. CDR3 nucleotide sequence: TGCGCCAGCAGCTCCGGACAGGGCGAAGAGACCCAGTACTTC.

The chain employs TRBV19 and TRBJ1-5; 7 nucleotides line up with TRBD1. Per germline, CDR1 LNHDA and CDR2 SQIVND (reference sequence). The CDR3 is made up of 11 amino acids. V was pared by 3 bases and J by 11 bases, with 1 base of the junction left unmatched. DNA of the CDR3: TGTGCCAGTAGTATCGACAGGGCCCAGCATTTT. It yields the protein CASSIDRAQHF.

J is TRBJ1-1 and V is TRBV5-4, with D possibly TRBD1 on 6 matching bases. The ends were cut back, 4 bases at V and 0 bases at J, with 19 bases in the middle. This CDR3 is built from 17 residues. Germline assignment: CDR1 SGHNT and CDR2 YYREEE (reference sequence). CDR3 coding DNA: TGTGCCAGCAGCCTAGGGGGACTCAGCGGTTTGAACACTGAAGCTTTCTTT. Amino acid sequence: CASSLGGLSGLNTEAFF.

The chain recombines TRBV2 with TRBJ1-1; the D is unclear. The CDR3 is 14 amino acids. Germline V CDR1 and CDR2: SNHLY, FYNNEI. V shed 5 bases and J shed 1 base, with 11 bases lying between them. The DNA of the CDR3 is TGTGCCAGCAGTCTCCTGAGGGAGAACACTGAAGCTTTCTTT. Residues: CASSLLRENTEAFF.

On this clonotype: Sequence at one end of the junction differs from germline and may be a read error. V is TRBV20-1 and J is TRBJ1-4; D remains ambiguous. The CDR3 runs to 12 residues. Per germline, CDR1 DFQATT and CDR2 SNEGSKA (reference sequence). The CDR3 coding sequence is TGCAGTGCCAGAGGCCAGAATGAAAAACTGTTTTTT. The encoded protein is CSARGQNEKLFF.

The genes are TRBV7-2 and TRBJ2-1; D uncertain. The germline V gene has CDR1 SGHTA and CDR2 FQGNSA. The ends were cut back, 7 bases at V and 8 bases at J, with 24 bases in the middle. The length of the CDR3 is 16 residues. CDR3 DNA: TGTGCCAGCACCCTCTCTGGGGTGGCGGCCGGCCATGAGCAGTTCTTC. This encodes CASTLSGVAAGHEQFF.

Here the CDR3 reads CATSPGQNNEQFF. CDR3 DNA sequence: TGTGCCACCAGTCCGGGACAGAACAATGAGCAGTTCTTC. The chain uses TRBV24-1 and TRBJ2-1; 7 bases map to TRBD1. The V segment lost 6 bases and the J segment 5 bases; nucleotides outside the gene matches: 3. The CDR3 runs 13 residues. The germline V gene has CDR1 KGHDR and CDR2 SFDVKD.